These 24 T cell receptor beta chains came from one sample sequenced in a study of human T cells and chemical hapten exposure. TCRdb re-analysed the RACE reads in MiXCR, keeping a single row per CDR3 protein. The sample carries around 39,000 distinct CDR3 sequences, around 6.4% recorded once. Time point of the sample: patch test 1, 2 weeks after DPC sensitization. Treatment noted: therapeutic diphenylcyclopropenone sensitization with weekly scalp DPC. The authors' total RNA extraction used unfractionated whole blood. The sample was whole blood, taken in connection with sensitization to the hapten diphenylcyclopropenone (DPC). These receptors were obtained from a woman aged 25 to 39 with alopecia areata. Some clones in this sample may be carry-over from other donors' samples.

This clonotype was seen ten or more times. The chain carries TRBV5-1 and TRBJ2-3; D unclear. This CDR3 comprises 16 residues. V gave up 0 bases and J gave up 1 base, with 12 bases separating them. CDR1 and CDR2 (germline): SGHRS, YFSETQ. As DNA, the CDR3 is TGCGCCAGCAGCTTGGAGCTCCGGCAGGGCACAGATACGCAGTATTTT. Amino acid sequence: CASSLELRQGTDTQYF.

This clonotype appeared a few times. A read error may account for a junction end that differs from germline. The chain is built from TRBV19 and TRBJ2-6, with unresolved D. CDR1 and CDR2 from the germline V gene are LNHDA and SQIVND (reference sequence). The length of the CDR3 is 13 residues. Here the CDR3 reads CASIASWANVLTF. For the CDR3, the DNA is TGTGCCAGTATAGCCTCTTGGGCCAACGTCCTGACTTTC.

This clonotype has more than one count but fewer than ten. V and J are TRBV19 and TRBJ2-7; no definite D call. Germline CDR1 and CDR2: LNHDA and SQIVND (reference sequence). This CDR3 has 14 residues. With 10 bases removed from V and 0 bases from J, the gap between germline ends came to 16 bases. The CDR3 spells CANTPGPGSYEQYF. CDR3 DNA: TGTGCCAATACCCCCGGTCCGGGCTCCTACGAGCAGTACTTC.

The gene calls are TRBV18 and TRBJ1-5; D not certain. Germline V gives CDR1 KGHSH, CDR2 LQKENI. Trimming left V 3 bases short and J 3 bases short, with 9 bases between. The CDR3 has 14 amino acids. The CDR3 sequence: CASSPDGHNQPQHF. The CDR3 DNA reads TGTGCCAGCTCACCGGACGGCCACAATCAGCCCCAGCATTTT.

This clonotype was counted between two and nine times. The rearrangement joins TRBV7-2 to TRBJ2-7; 10 positions agree with TRBD2. The germline V gene has CDR1 SGHTA and CDR2 FQGNSA. V lost 5 bases, J lost 5 bases, and 9 bases stayed unmatched. The CDR3 is 15 amino acids. The CDR3 is CASSRSSGGANEQYF. CDR3 bases: TGTGCCAGCAGCCGCTCGAGCGGGGGGGCCAACGAGCAGTACTTC.

This clonotype occurred many times. The chain employs TRBV6-5 and TRBJ2-7, with a possible D match to TRBD1 (6 bases). CDR1 MNHEY and CDR2 SVGAGI come from the germline V gene. The ends were cut back, 0 bases at V and 3 bases at J, with 12 bases in the middle. CDR3 length equals 15 residues. The CDR3 loop reads CASSYSDRKHYEQYF. The CDR3, as DNA: TGTGCCAGCAGTTACTCGGACAGAAAACACTACGAGCAGTACTTC.

The table lists this clonotype with a few counts. This chain joins TRBV2 and TRBJ2-3; D is unresolved. The germline V and J ends were trimmed by 4 bases and 0 bases, with 20 bases remaining between them. The V gene's germline CDR1 is SNHLY and CDR2 FYNNEI. This CDR3 region has 18 residues. The CDR3 here is CASSVSSLESSSTDTQYF. In nucleotides, the CDR3 is TGTGCCAGCAGTGTCTCTAGTTTGGAATCATCTAGCACAGATACGCAGTATTTT.

In its sample, this clonotype was seen many times. The chain combines TRBV29-1 with TRBJ2-1; the match to TRBD1 covers 7 bases. Trimming removed 8 bases from V and 9 bases from J; junction bases left unmatched: 13. This CDR3 comprises 13 residues. Per the germline V gene, CDR1 is SQVTM and CDR2 is ANQGSEA. The DNA for the CDR3 is TGCAGCTCTGACAGGGCAACAGGCGGTGAGCAGTTCTTC. Its translation is CSSDRATGGEQFF.

This clonotype has just a few counts. V gene TRBV20-1 combines with J gene TRBJ1-5, with 11 bases fitting TRBD1. The V segment lost 5 bases and the J segment 4 bases; nucleotides outside the gene matches: 10. CDR3 size: 16 residues. CDR1 is DFQATT and CDR2 is SNEGSKA in the germline V gene (reference sequence). CDR3 in amino acids: CSAPGTGGYWNQPQHF. The CDR3 nucleotides read TGCAGTGCTCCTGGGACAGGGGGTTATTGGAATCAGCCCCAGCATTTT.

There are a few counts of this clonotype. The chain employs TRBV7-2 and TRBJ1-5; TRBD1 agrees at 7 bases. Germline trimming cut 1 base from V and 4 bases from J; bases unmatched to any gene: 4. The CDR3 runs 15 residues. Germline values: CDR1 SGHTA, CDR2 FQGNSA. The chain's CDR3 is CASSLEQGENQPQHF. The CDR3 DNA reads as TGTGCCAGCAGCTTAGAGCAGGGGGAAAATCAGCCCCAGCATTTT.

This clonotype was counted at least ten times. This rearrangement joins TRBV29-1 to TRBJ1-2; D is unclear. From germline, CDR1 is SQVTM and CDR2 ANQGSEA. With 4 bases removed from V and 7 bases from J, the gap between germline ends came to 19 bases. The CDR3 extends over 14 amino acids. The CDR3 sequence: CSVVYSDRKTGYTF. CDR3 sequence (DNA): TGCAGCGTTGTTTACTCCGATAGGAAGACTGGCTACACCTTC.

CDR3: CASSHGGTGGTEQYF. The CDR3 DNA reads TGTGCCAGCAGTCACGGCGGGACAGGGGGAACCGAGCAGTACTTC. J is TRBJ2-7 and V is TRBV28; 11 bases agree with TRBD1. Germline V gives CDR1 MDHEN, CDR2 SYDVKM. This CDR3 contains 15 residues. J lost 6 bases, V lost 5 bases, and 9 bases had no gene match. The full variable domain, completed using reference TRBV28 and TRBJ2-7, is DVKVTQSSRYLVKRTGEKVFLECVQDMDHENMFWYRQDPGLGLRLIYFSYDVKMKEKGDIPEGYSVSREKKERFSLILESASTNQTSMYLCASSHGGTGGTEQYFGPGTRLTVT.

This clonotype was seen ten or more times. This chain's CDR3 is CASSRGLSNTDTQYF. CDR3 nucleotides: TGTGCCAGCAGCCGAGGCTTAAGCAACACAGATACGCAGTATTTT. This rearrangement joins TRBV7-9 to TRBJ2-3; D gene uncertain. Germline CDR1 and CDR2: SEHNR and FQNEAQ (reference sequence). V lost 5 bases and J lost 2, with 14 bases in between. The CDR3 loop spans 15 amino acids.

The chain joins TRBV6-6 to TRBJ2-5; possible D gene TRBD1, 6 bases. This CDR3 is built from 13 residues. CDR1 and CDR2 from the germline V gene are MNHNY and SVGAGI (reference sequence). Trimming cost V 0 bases and J 4 bases, with 6 bases left between them. The CDR3 nucleotides are TGTGCCAGCAGTTACTCGACAGGAGAGACCCAGTACTTC. Translated: CASSYSTGETQYF.

The chain couples TRBV20-1 to TRBJ1-5; TRBD1 matches at 10 bases. Germline trimming cut 5 bases from V and 1 base from J; bases unmatched to any gene: 11. Germline values: CDR1 DFQATT, CDR2 SNEGSKA (reference sequence). The CDR3 totals 17 residues. CDR3 coding DNA: TGCAGTGCTGGGGTCGGGACAGGGGTAAGCAGCAATCAGCCCCAGCATTTT. Translated, it gives CSAGVGTGVSSNQPQHF.

This clonotype was seen a handful of times. This chain joins TRBV6-6 and TRBJ1-5; TRBD1 matches at 7 bases. Germline CDR1 and CDR2: MNHNY and SVGAGI (reference sequence). The CDR3 length is 15 residues. V shed 7 bases, J shed 6 bases, and the junction held 12 bases outside the gene matches. CDR3 sequence reads: CASTLKTGRTQPQHF. The CDR3 nucleotides are TGTGCCAGCACCCTTAAGACAGGGAGGACTCAGCCCCAGCATTTT.

By frequency in the sample, this clonotype is medium-sized. This chain joins TRBV6-2 or TRBV6-3 and TRBJ1-1; no reliable D call. This CDR3 comprises 12 residues. The V gene's germline CDR1 is MNHEY and CDR2 SVGEGT. With 8 bases removed from V and 6 bases from J, the gap between germline ends came to 13 bases. CDR3 nucleotide sequence: TGTGCCAGCTGCTTGGGTGGCCCTGAAGCTTTCTTT. The encoded protein is CASCLGGPEAFF.

V is TRBV6-5 and J is TRBJ2-1; D is undetermined. The germline V and J ends were trimmed by 2 bases and 1 base, with 15 bases remaining between them. The CDR3 covers 17 residues. CDR1 is MNHEY, CDR2 SVGAGI, per germline. CDR3 region: CASSYGNTGFSYNEQFF. The CDR3 region has the DNA TGTGCCAGCAGTTACGGGAATACGGGTTTTTCCTACAATGAGCAGTTCTTC.

Ten or more counts support this clonotype. The chain has TRBV2 and TRBJ2-1, with 9 bases lining up with TRBD2. This CDR3 spans 16 amino acids. Germline CDR1 reads SNHLY; CDR2 reads FYNNEI. V shed 2 bases and J 7 bases; nucleotides not matched to a gene: 9. Here the CDR3 DNA reads TGTGCCAGCAGTGAAAGGCTAGCGGGGACCGGGAATGAGCAGTTCTTC. Its translation is CASSERLAGTGNEQFF.

This clonotype was recorded many times. V and J are TRBV5-8 and TRBJ2-7; D is unresolved. Germline loops: CDR1 SGHTS, CDR2 YDEGEE. This CDR3 spans 11 amino acids. V lost 4 bases to trimming and J lost 3 bases, with 5 bases between them. Here the CDR3 reads CASSPGYEQYF. The CDR3 DNA follows: TGTGCCAGCAGCCCAGGCTACGAGCAGTACTTC.

There are many counts of this clonotype. The rearrangement uses TRBV9 and TRBJ2-4; a weak D match, TRBD1 (8 bases). Germline assignment: CDR1 SGDLS and CDR2 YYNGEE. V was cut by 5 bases and J by 7 bases, with 22 bases left in between. The CDR3 consists of 16 residues. The CDR3 DNA follows: TGTGCCAGCAGTGTTACAGGGGGGGTCGTGGGGAACATTCAGTACTTC. This gives the protein CASSVTGGVVGNIQYF.

This clonotype has more than one count but fewer than ten. The J gene is TRBJ2-1, the V gene TRBV15; TRBD2 might be the D (5 bases). Per the germline V gene, CDR1 is LNHNV and CDR2 is YYDKDF (reference sequence). This CDR3 region has 17 residues. Trimming took off 4 bases at V and 7 bases at J, with 23 bases between the two ends. The DNA of the CDR3 is TGTGCCACCAGCACCCAATCCGGAGGCCGCGGGCTTAATGAGCAGTTCTTC. Translated, it gives CATSTQSGGRGLNEQFF.

The sample holds many counts of this clonotype. The chain combines TRBV2 with TRBJ2-1, with D maybe TRBD2 (6 bases). The germline V and J ends were trimmed by 7 bases and 3 bases, with 16 bases remaining between them. The CDR3 has 15 residues. The germline V gene encodes CDR1 SNHLY and CDR2 FYNNEI. This CDR3 is CASKESPGDYNEQFF. The CDR3 region has the DNA TGTGCCAGCAAAGAATCCCCGGGGGACTACAATGAGCAGTTCTTC.

The rearrangement links TRBV3-1 to TRBJ2-7; D unresolved. With 4 bases removed from V and 2 bases from J, the gap between germline ends came to 12 bases. Germline CDR1 and CDR2: LGHDT and YNNKEL (reference sequence). This CDR3 comprises 14 residues. The DNA for the CDR3 is TGTGCCAGCAGCCTAAGCACTGATCCCTACGAGCAGTACTTC. Its translation: CASSLSTDPYEQYF.